This T cell receptor beta chain stems from a study of control samples from healthy donors and cancer patients. Germline V gives CDR1 SEHNR, CDR2 FQNEAQ (reference sequence). Deletions cut 5 bases from V and 0 bases from J, with 19 bases between. This CDR3 has 17 residues. Only in-frame clones appear in the TCRdb table, and some are missing; sequencing was by immunoSEQ multiplex PCR. The sample consists of 150,000 to 200,000 clones, over 95% of them appearing once. The sequence was obtained from a young woman in good health. The V and J genes are TRBV7-9 and TRBJ1-2; D may be TRBD1 (6 bases). The sample was blood. The CDR3 nucleotides read TGTGCCAGCAGCCCGACGCGGATGGGGGCCTCTAACTATGGCTACACCTTC. Translation gives CASSPTRMGASNYGYTF.